This TCR beta chain was sequenced for a study of blood T cells in healthy people across ages. Notes on the study in general: Compared with aged donors, long-lived donors showed fewer expanded clones, suggesting selection. TCR beta diversity correlated strongly with naive T cell percentage. As age increased, TCR beta diversity per million T cells fell in a roughly linear fashion. Unsorted PBMC material precluded a definitive naive versus antigen-experienced comparison.

Unmatched junction bases numbered 8, after V lost 1 base and J lost 5 bases. Germline V gives CDR1 LNHNV, CDR2 YYDKDF (reference sequence). The CDR3 length is 16 residues. This clonotype was observed many times. The antigen remains undetermined. A sample-barcoded 5' primer and a J-beta primer mix were used in a second PCR of about 7 to 11 cycles. TCRdb independently ran MiXCR on the 5' RACE reads; one entry per CDR3 protein. In the table there are hundreds of thousands of distinct CDR3 sequences, 35% to 50% of which are singletons. The chain is built from TRBV15 and TRBJ2-1; 7 positions match TRBD2. This sequence originates from a man older than 75 in good health. Material: blood. As DNA, the CDR3 is TGTGCCACCAGCAGAGGGGGAGGGCCCGGGGACAATGAGCAGTTCTTC. Translated: CATSRGGGPGDNEQFF.